The rows below give T cell receptor beta chains drawn from one sample of a study of regulatory T cells in long-lasting Graves disease. TCRdb ran MiXCR on the multiplex PCR reads and lists one entry per CDR3 protein. The profile shows 560,000 or so distinct CDR3 sequences, about 16% of them singletons. This sample was also put to use in a study of T cells in Graves' hyperthyroidism and ophthalmopathy.

Sequencing was performed on peripheral blood mononuclear cells (PBMCs), taken at new diagnosis, from a patient treated with antithyroid drugs. The source of these receptors is a man aged 18 to 30 with Graves disease. CDR3s include the opening cysteine and the closing phenylalanine or tryptophan. The order of the fields is V gene, D gene, J gene, CDR3 protein. D genes are given only for firm matches.

>TRBV30|NA|TRBJ1-4
CAWSWGYNEKLFF
>TRBV7-2|TRBD2|TRBJ2-1
CASAGDSYNEQFF
>TRBV19|TRBD1|TRBJ1-1
CASSRGRQGAADTEAFF
>TRBV7-9|NA|TRBJ2-7
CASSSPDRYEQYF
>TRBV12-3/TRBV12-4|TRBD2|TRBJ2-3
CASSPTSGSRPDTQYF
>TRBV12-3/TRBV12-4|NA|TRBJ1-6
CASSFGILNSPLHF
>TRBV28|NA|TRBJ1-1
CASSLGRAPEAFF
>TRBV20-1|NA|TRBJ1-2
CSARVPERGYGYTF
>TRBV3-1|TRBD1|TRBJ1-5
CASSLSQGGGRPQHF
>TRBV7-9|TRBD2|TRBJ2-1
CASSLGREGSYNEQFF
>TRBV15|NA|TRBJ1-6
CATQSGGGSPLHF
>TRBV19|TRBD1|TRBJ2-7
CASSIGTGSTYEQYF
>TRBV11-2|NA|TRBJ2-1
CASSLDEGLADYNEQFF
>TRBV7-8|TRBD1|TRBJ2-6
CASSLGQFIVSGANVLTF
>TRBV2|NA|TRBJ1-3
CASSEEAARSGNTIYF
>TRBV28|TRBD1|TRBJ1-5
CASSSAGGQGDNQPQHF
>TRBV24-1|TRBD2|TRBJ2-7
CATSASGLAGGRDEQYF
>TRBV20-1|NA|TRBJ2-3
CSARAGTHYTDTQYF
>TRBV5-1|TRBD2|TRBJ2-1
CASSSAGRDEQFF
>TRBV20-1|NA|NA
CSARDGNKQTQYF
>TRBV6-5|TRBD2|TRBJ2-1
CASSYGSGGSEQFF
>TRBV4-1|TRBD1|TRBJ1-2
CASSQTGSYYGYTF
>TRBV7-2|TRBD2|TRBJ2-1
CASSPGLAGGQSF
>TRBV9|TRBD2|TRBJ2-2
CASSSPRRGLAVTGELFF
>TRBV10-3|NA|TRBJ1-3
CAISEIASSGNTIYF
>TRBV5-1|TRBD1|TRBJ2-7
CASSLAVSAGGIMDEQYF
>TRBV12-3/TRBV12-4|NA|TRBJ2-7
CASSRTEIAYEQYF
>TRBV20-1|NA|TRBJ2-3
CSAIGTGPDTQYF
>TRBV6-2/TRBV6-3|TRBD1|TRBJ1-5
CASSYSMRDRIFPQHF
>TRBV7-9|NA|TRBJ1-5
CASSLVASAVNQPQHF
>TRBV7-9|NA|TRBJ2-1
CASSLHRESYNEQFF
>TRBV7-9|NA|TRBJ2-7
CASSVLPGTRSSYEQYF
>TRBV7-9|NA|TRBJ2-7
CASSSRGGGYEQYF
>TRBV6-1|TRBD1|TRBJ2-7
CASTQDRGHYEQYF
>TRBV15|NA|TRBJ1-5
CATSRDPGDQPQHF
>TRBV4-2|TRBD2|TRBJ2-1
CASSSSGGRHEQFF
>TRBV4-1|TRBD2|TRBJ2-3
CASSQGGLAGLDTQYF
>TRBV3-1|TRBD1|TRBJ2-7
CASSQEGTGISYEQYF
>TRBV29-1|NA|TRBJ2-5
CSVAGPGGETQYF
>TRBV27|TRBD1|TRBJ2-7
CASSMRDRGNEQYF
>TRBV7-6|NA|TRBJ2-3
CASSLIAGTLDTQYF
>TRBV11-2|TRBD1|TRBJ1-1
CASSPRTGGNTEAFF
>TRBV18|NA|TRBJ1-1
CASSPYKDTEAFF
>TRBV6-1|NA|TRBJ2-7
CASGDSGSSYEQYF
>TRBV2|NA|TRBJ1-2
CASRADRYNYGYTF
>TRBV14|NA|TRBJ2-7
CASSARGTWAALYEQYF
>TRBV6-2/TRBV6-3|NA|TRBJ1-1
CASSLGTTGNTEAFF
>TRBV5-4|NA|TRBJ2-3
CASSLSGTESTDTQYF
>TRBV7-8|TRBD1|TRBJ1-1
CASSRLQGSTEAFF
>TRBV5-1|TRBD1|TRBJ2-7
CASSLALTGDLSYEQYF